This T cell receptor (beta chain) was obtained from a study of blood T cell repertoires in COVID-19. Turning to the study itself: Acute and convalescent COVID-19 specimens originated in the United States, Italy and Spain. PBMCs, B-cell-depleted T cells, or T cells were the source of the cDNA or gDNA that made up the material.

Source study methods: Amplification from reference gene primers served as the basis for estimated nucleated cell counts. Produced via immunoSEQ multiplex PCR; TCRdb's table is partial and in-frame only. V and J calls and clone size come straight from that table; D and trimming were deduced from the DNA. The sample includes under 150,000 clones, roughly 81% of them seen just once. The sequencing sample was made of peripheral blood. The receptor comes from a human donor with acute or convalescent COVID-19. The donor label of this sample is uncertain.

The CDR3 sequence is CASRVRDRTDTQYF. The CDR3 DNA reads as TGTGCCAGCAGGGTGCGGGATCGCACAGATACGCAGTATTTT. The chain employs TRBV2 and TRBJ2-3; D might be TRBD2 (6 bases). The CDR3 is made up of 14 amino acids. V lost 6 bases and J 1 base, leaving 11 bases between the germline ends. Per germline, CDR1 SNHLY and CDR2 FYNNEI.